This T cell receptor (beta chain) came from a study of cytomegalovirus exposure and HLA in healthy donors. This clone came up a few times. Germline CDR1 reads MNHNS; CDR2 reads SASEGT. V was cut by 3 bases and J by 1 base, with 15 bases left in between. CDR3 length: 17 residues. In the PCR, 60 Vbeta and 13 Jbeta primers were used. The repertoire was sequenced with immunoSEQ multiplex PCR; TCRdb's copy has only in-frame clones and lacks some. The repertoire has roughly 77,000 clones, around 10% of them found once; the top ten carry about 25%. The source is a man aged 60 to 69 in good health and CMV-seropositive. Sample: PBMCs. This chain joins TRBV6-1 and TRBJ2-2, with D possibly matching TRBD2 (5 bases). In nucleotides, the CDR3 is TGTGCCAGCAGTGACAGGAGGCTCGTAGGGAACACCGGGGAGCTGTTTTTT. It encodes CASSDRRLVGNTGELFF.